A selection of T cell receptor beta chains follows, all from one sample in a study of shared clonotypes between healthy human individuals. TCRdb's copy holds only in-frame clones and misses some; the assay was immunoSEQ multiplex PCR. The table has about 2.3 million clones, less than 95% seen once. What was sequenced was naive CD4+ T cells from PBMCs. Every receptor here comes from a man younger than 30 in good health. Some clones in this sample may be carry-over from other donors' samples. CDR3s include the opening cysteine and the closing phenylalanine or tryptophan. Each record gives: V gene, CDR3 length, clone size, CDR3 protein. Clone size, where shown, is once, few, many, or a class for clones that have expanded.

TRBV18 | 12 | . | CASEDRVGGYTF
TRBV5-1 | 14 | once | CASSLERGTDTQYF
TRBV7-2 | 15 | . | CASSLRGGQNTEAFF
TRBV21-1 | 20 | once | CASSRPCLGVKKISGNTIYF
TRBV28 | 17 | . | CASSSVPGVSGANVLTF
TRBV9 | 16 | . | CASTRSDTRFGDTQYF
TRBV5-1 | 13 | . | CASTGGLQETQYF
TRBV7-6 | 16 | . | CASSLRQGGQTYEQYF
TRBV11-2 | 16 | . | CASTSVKGPLGGELFF
TRBV29-1 | 12 | . | CSVVSGADGYTF
TRBV7-9 | 14 | . | CASSLNSLGSPLHF